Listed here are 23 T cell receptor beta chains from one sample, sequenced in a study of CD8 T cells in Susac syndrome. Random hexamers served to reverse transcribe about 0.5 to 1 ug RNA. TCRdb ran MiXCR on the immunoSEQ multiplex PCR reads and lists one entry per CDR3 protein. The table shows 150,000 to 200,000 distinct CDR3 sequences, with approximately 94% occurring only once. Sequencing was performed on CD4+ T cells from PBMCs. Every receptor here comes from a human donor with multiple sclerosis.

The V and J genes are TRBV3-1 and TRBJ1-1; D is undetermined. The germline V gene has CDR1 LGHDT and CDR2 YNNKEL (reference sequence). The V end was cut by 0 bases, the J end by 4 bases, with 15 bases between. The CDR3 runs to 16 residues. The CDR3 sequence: CASSQEGVGSGTEAFF. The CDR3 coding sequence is TGTGCCAGCAGCCAAGAAGGAGTAGGATCTGGCACTGAAGCTTTCTTT.

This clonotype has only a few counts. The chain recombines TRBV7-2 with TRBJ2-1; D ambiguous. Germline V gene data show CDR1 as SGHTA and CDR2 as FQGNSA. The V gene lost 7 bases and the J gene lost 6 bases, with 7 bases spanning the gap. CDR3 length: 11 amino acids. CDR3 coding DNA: TGTGCCAGCACCTCTTTCAATGAGCAGTTCTTC. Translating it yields CASTSFNEQFF.

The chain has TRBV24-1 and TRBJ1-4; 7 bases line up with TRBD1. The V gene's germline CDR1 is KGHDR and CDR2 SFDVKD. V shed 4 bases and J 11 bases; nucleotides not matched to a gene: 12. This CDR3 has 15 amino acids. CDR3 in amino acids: CATSDEGQSTGKLFF. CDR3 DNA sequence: TGTGCCACCAGTGACGAGGGACAGTCTACAGGGAAACTGTTTTTT.

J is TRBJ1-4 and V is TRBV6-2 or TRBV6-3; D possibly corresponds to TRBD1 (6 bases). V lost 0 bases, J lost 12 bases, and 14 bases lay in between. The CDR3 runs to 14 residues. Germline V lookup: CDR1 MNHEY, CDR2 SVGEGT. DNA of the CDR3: TGTGCCAGCAGTTACTCTCGTGGGGGGCGTGAACTGTTTTTT. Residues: CASSYSRGGRELFF.

CDR3 sequence (DNA): TGTGCCAGTAAGTCTAGGGACACAGATACGCAGTATTTT. Translation: CASKSRDTDTQYF. The V call is TRBV19, the J call TRBJ2-3; D is unresolved. This CDR3 contains 13 residues. CDR1 and CDR2 (germline): LNHDA, SQIVND (reference sequence). V dropped 7 bases and J dropped 2 bases, with 10 bases sitting between them.

The DNA of the CDR3 is TGTGCCGGGGGGACTAGTTCCTACAATGAGCAGTTCTTC. Amino acid sequence: CAGGTSSYNEQFF. The chain combines TRBV2 with TRBJ2-1; 8 bases line up with TRBD2. The CDR3 loop spans 13 amino acids. Germline CDR1 and CDR2: SNHLY and FYNNEI. The V segment lost 11 bases and the J segment 1 base; nucleotides outside the gene matches: 4.

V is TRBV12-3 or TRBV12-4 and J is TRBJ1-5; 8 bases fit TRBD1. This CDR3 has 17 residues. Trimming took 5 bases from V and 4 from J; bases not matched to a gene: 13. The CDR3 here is CASSPYGQGIWNQPQHF. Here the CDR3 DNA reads TGTGCCAGCAGTCCCTATGGACAGGGAATATGGAATCAGCCCCAGCATTTT.

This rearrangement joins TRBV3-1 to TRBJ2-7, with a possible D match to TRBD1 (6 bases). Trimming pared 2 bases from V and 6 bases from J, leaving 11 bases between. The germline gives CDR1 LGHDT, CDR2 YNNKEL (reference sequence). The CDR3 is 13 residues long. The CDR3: CASSQPGVREQYF. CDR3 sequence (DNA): TGTGCCAGCAGCCAACCAGGGGTTCGCGAGCAGTACTTC.

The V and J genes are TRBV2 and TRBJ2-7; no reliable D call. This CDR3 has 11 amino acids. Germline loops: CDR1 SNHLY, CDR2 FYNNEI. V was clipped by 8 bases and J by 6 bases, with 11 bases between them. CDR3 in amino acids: CASLRAFEQYF. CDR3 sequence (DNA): TGTGCCAGCCTTCGGGCCTTCGAGCAGTACTTC. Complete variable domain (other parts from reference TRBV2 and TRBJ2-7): EPEVTQTPSHQVTQMGQEVILRCVPISNHLYFYWYRQILGQKVEFLVSFYNNEISEKSEIFDDQFSVERPDGSNFTLKIRSTKLEDSAMYFCASLRAFEQYFGPGTRLTVT.

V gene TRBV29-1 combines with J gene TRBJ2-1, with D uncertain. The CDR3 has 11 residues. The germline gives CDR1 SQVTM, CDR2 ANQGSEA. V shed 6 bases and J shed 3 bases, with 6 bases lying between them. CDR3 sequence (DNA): TGCAGCGTCCTGTTCTACAATGAGCAGTTCTTC. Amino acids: CSVLFYNEQFF.

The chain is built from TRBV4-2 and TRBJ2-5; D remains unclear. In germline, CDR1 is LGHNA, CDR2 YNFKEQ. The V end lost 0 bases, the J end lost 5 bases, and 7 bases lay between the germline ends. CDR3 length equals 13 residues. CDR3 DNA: TGTGCCAGCAGCCAAGAGGTTGGGGAGACCCAGTACTTC. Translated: CASSQEVGETQYF.

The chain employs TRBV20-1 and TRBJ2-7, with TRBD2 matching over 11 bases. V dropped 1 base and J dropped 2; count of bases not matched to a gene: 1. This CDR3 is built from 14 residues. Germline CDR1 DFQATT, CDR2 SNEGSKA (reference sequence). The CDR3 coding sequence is TGCAGTGCTAGAGTTAGCGGGAGGGCCTACGAGCAGTACTTC. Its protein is CSARVSGRAYEQYF.

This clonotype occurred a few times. This CDR3 is CASSPGYRLSNQPQHF. In DNA, the CDR3 is TGTGCCAGCAGCCCAGGGTATCGACTTAGCAATCAGCCCCAGCATTTT. The V gene is TRBV6-2 or TRBV6-3, the J gene TRBJ1-5, with D perhaps TRBD1 (5 bases). The CDR3 totals 16 residues. Germline V gives CDR1 MNHEY, CDR2 SVGEGT. Between the trimmed V and J ends, which lost 6 bases and 0 bases, there was a span of 15 bases.

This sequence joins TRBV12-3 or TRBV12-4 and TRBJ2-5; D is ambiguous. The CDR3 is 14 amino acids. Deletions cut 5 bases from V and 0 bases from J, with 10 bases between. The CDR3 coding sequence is TGTGCCAGCAGTCGTAGGGCCAACCAAGAGACCCAGTACTTC. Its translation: CASSRRANQETQYF.

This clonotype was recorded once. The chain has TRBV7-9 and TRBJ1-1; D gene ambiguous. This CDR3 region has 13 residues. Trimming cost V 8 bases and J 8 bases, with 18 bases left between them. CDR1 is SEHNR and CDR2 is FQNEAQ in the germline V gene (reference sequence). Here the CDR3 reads CASRFSGVSEAFF. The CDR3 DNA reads TGTGCCAGCCGATTCTCCGGAGTTTCGGAAGCTTTCTTT. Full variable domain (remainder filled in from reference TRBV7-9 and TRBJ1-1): DTGVSQNPRHKITKRGQNVTFRCDPISEHNRLYWYRQTLGQGPEFLTYFQNEAQLEKSRLLSDRFSAERPKGSFSTLEIQRTEQGDSAMYLCASRFSGVSEAFFGQGTRLTVV.

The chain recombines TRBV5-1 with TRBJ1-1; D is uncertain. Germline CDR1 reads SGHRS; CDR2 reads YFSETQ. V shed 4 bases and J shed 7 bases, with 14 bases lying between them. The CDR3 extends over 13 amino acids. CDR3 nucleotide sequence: TGCGCCAGCAGCGTAAACCGGGATCTTGAAGCTTTCTTT. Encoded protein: CASSVNRDLEAFF.

CDR3 nucleotides: TGTGCCAGCATGGGAGGCGAGCAGTTCTTC. Translation gives CASMGGEQFF. This chain uses TRBV6-1 with TRBJ2-1, with D maybe TRBD2 (6 bases). The CDR3 runs to 10 residues. Trimming pared 7 bases from V and 10 bases from J, leaving 8 bases between. The germline V gene encodes CDR1 MNHNS and CDR2 SASEGT.

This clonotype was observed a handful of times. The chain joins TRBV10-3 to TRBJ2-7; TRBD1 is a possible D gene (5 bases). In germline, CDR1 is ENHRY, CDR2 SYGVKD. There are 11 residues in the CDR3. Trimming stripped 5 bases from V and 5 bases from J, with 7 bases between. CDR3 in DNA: TGTGCCATCAGTCGCAGGGACGAGCAGTACTTC. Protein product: CAISRRDEQYF.

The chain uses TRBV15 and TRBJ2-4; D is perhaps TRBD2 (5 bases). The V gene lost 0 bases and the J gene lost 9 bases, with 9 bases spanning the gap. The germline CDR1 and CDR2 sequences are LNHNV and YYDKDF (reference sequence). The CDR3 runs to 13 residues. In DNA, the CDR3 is TGTGCCACCAGCAGAGAACTAGTGAGCATTCAGTACTTC. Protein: CATSRELVSIQYF.

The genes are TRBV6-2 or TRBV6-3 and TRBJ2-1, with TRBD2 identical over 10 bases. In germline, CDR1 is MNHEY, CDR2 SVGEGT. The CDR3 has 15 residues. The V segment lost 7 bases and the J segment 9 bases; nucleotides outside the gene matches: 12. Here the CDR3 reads CASNALAGVGGEQFF. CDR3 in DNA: TGTGCCAGCAACGCCCTAGCGGGAGTCGGTGGTGAGCAGTTCTTC.

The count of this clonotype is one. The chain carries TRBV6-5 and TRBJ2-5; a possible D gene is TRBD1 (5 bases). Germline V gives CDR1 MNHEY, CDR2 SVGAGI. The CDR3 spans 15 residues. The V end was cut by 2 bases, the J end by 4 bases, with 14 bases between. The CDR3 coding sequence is TGTGCCAGCAGTTACAGGCAGGGTGTGGGAGAGACCCAGTACTTC. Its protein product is CASSYRQGVGETQYF.

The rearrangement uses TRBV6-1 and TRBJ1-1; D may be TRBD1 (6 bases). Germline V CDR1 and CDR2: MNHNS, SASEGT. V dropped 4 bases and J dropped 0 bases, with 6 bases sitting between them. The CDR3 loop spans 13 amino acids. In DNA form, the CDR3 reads TGTGCCAGCAGTGGACAGGTGAACACTGAAGCTTTCTTT. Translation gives CASSGQVNTEAFF.

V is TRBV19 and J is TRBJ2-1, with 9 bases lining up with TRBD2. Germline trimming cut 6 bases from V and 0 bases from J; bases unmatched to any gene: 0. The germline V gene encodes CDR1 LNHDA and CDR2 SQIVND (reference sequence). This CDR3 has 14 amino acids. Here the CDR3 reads CASRAGGSYNEQFF. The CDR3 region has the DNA TGTGCCAGTAGAGCGGGAGGCTCCTACAATGAGCAGTTCTTC.